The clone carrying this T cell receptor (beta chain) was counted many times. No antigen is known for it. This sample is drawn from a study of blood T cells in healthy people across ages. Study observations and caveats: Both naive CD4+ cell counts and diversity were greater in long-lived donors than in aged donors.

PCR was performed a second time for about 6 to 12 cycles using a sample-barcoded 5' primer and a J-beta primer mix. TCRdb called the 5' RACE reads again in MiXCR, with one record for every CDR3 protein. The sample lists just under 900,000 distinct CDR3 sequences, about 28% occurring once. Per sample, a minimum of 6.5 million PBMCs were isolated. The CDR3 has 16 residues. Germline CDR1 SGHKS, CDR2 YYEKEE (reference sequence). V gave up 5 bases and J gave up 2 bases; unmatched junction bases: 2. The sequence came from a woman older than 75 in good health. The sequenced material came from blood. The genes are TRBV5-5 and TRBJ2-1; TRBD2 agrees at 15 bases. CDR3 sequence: CASRRTSGGAYNEQFF. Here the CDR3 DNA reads TGTGCCAGCAGACGGACTAGCGGGGGGGCCTACAATGAGCAGTTCTTC. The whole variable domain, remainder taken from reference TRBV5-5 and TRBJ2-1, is DAGVTQSPTHLIKTRGQQVTLRCSPISGHKSVSWYQQVLGQGPQFIFQYYEKEERGRGNFPDRFSARQFPNYSSELNVNALLLGDSALYLCASRRTSGGAYNEQFFGPGTRLTVL.